Listed here are 3 T cell receptor beta chains from one sample, sequenced in a study of T cell responses to AZD1222 COVID-19 vaccine. The repertoire was sequenced with immunoSEQ multiplex PCR; TCRdb's copy has only in-frame clones and lacks some. The sample carries 140,000 to 150,000 clones, 92% recorded once. Specimen: peripheral blood, collected on day 0 of AZD1222 vaccination. These receptors were obtained from an adult in good health.

The V gene is TRBV19, the J gene TRBJ2-4, with 9 nucleotides matching TRBD1. CDR3 length: 16 amino acids. Germline trimming cut 5 bases from V and 7 bases from J; bases unmatched to any gene: 12. CDR1 is LNHDA and CDR2 is SQIVND in the germline V gene (reference sequence). The CDR3 sequence: CASSPPPDRGANIQYF. CDR3 nucleotides: TGTGCCAGTAGTCCCCCCCCCGACAGGGGGGCCAACATTCAGTACTTC.

This chain uses TRBV4-3 with TRBJ2-1, with D uncertain. Trimming removed 4 bases from V and 0 bases from J, with 16 bases in between. Per germline, CDR1 LGHNA and CDR2 YSLEER. The CDR3 has 17 residues. Here the CDR3 reads CASSPQSDFSSYNEQFF. CDR3 DNA sequence: TGCGCCAGCAGCCCACAGTCTGACTTTAGCTCCTACAATGAGCAGTTCTTC.

This clone appeared once. J is TRBJ1-4 and V is TRBV7-8; 8 positions agree with TRBD1. The CDR3 spans 16 residues. CDR1 is SGHVS, CDR2 FQNEAQ, per germline. Trimming at V came to 5 bases and at J to 3 bases, leaving 8 bases not matched to a gene. The DNA for the CDR3 is TGTGCCAGCAGCCTCCAGGGGGCGGCGGCTAATGAAAAACTGTTTTTT. Protein: CASSLQGAAANEKLFF.